These T cell receptor beta chains were read from a single sample in a study of blood T cell repertoires in COVID-19. Sequencing used immunoSEQ multiplex PCR; TCRdb keeps in-frame clones, though not all of them. The sample lists roughly 300,000 clones; roughly 84% were seen once. Sequencing was done on a sample of peripheral blood. Every receptor here comes from a human donor with COVID-19, enrolled during active disease. The donor label of this sample is uncertain. Each CDR3 is given with its conserved first and last residue. The order of the fields is clone size, D gene, V gene, J gene, CDR3 DNA, CDR3 protein. D genes are given only for firm matches. Clone size, where shown, is once, few, many, or a class for clones that have expanded.

-	-	TRBV9	TRBJ2-7	TGTGCCAGCAGTACTGGGGGGAGCTCCTACGAGCAGTACTTC	CASSTGGSSYEQYF
-	-	TRBV27	TRBJ2-1	TGTGCCAGCAGTCCCCAGGACTATCACAATGAGCAGTTCTTC	CASSPQDYHNEQFF
-	TRBD2	TRBV9	TRBJ2-1	TGTGCCAGCAGCGCGGGGGGTACTAGCGGGGCCTCCTACAATGAGCAGTTCTTC	CASSAGGTSGASYNEQFF
-	TRBD2	TRBV27	TRBJ2-1	TGTGCCAGCAGATTTGGCGGGAGCTCCTACAATGAGCAGTTCTTC	CASRFGGSSYNEQFF
-	-	TRBV30	TRBJ2-5	TGTGCCTGGACCCCGGTTGTCGGGGAGACCCAGTACTTC	CAWTPVVGETQYF
-	-	TRBV28	TRBJ2-1	TGTGCCAGCAGCTTTGGGGACTGGAGCTCCTACAATGAGCAGTTCTTC	CASSFGDWSSYNEQFF
-	TRBD2	TRBV7-9	TRBJ2-1	TGTGCCAGCAGCTTGGAGGGAGGGGTCGATGAGCAGTTCTTC	CASSLEGGVDEQFF
-	-	TRBV4-1	TRBJ1-2	TGCGCCAGCAGCCAAGAGCCTGGGGCTTTCTCCTATGGCTACACCTTC	CASSQEPGAFSYGYTF
-	-	TRBV6-6	TRBJ2-6	TGTGCCAGCCTGGGGCGCTCTGGGGCCAACGTCCTGACTTTC	CASLGRSGANVLTF
once	TRBD1	TRBV9	TRBJ1-1	TGTGCCAGCAGCGTAGTGGCCGACAGGGCTGAAGCTTTCTTT	CASSVVADRAEAFF
few	-	TRBV19	TRBJ1-2	TGTGCCACGGCAAACCTCCCGGACAGCTATGGCTACACCTTC	CATANLPDSYGYTF
-	TRBD2	TRBV19	TRBJ2-7	TGTGCCAGTAGTCTTGAGCGGGAGGACTACGAGCAGTACTTC	CASSLEREDYEQYF
-	TRBD2	TRBV11-2	TRBJ2-1	TGTGCCAGCAGCTTTGGCCTAGCGGTTTACAATGAGCAGTTCTTC	CASSFGLAVYNEQFF
-	TRBD2	TRBV19	TRBJ2-2	TGTGCCAGTAATTCCTCCCCCCTAGCGGGAGTTGCCGGGGAGCTGTTTTTT	CASNSSPLAGVAGELFF
-	-	TRBV2	TRBJ2-2	TGTGCCAGCACACCCCTAACCGGGGAGCTGTTTTTT	CASTPLTGELFF
-	-	TRBV4-2	TRBJ1-2	TGTGCCAGCAGCCTAGAGGCCAGGGTGGGCGGCTACACCTTC	CASSLEARVGGYTF
many	TRBD1	TRBV30	TRBJ2-2	TGTGCCTGGAGTCGATATGGACAGGGCGGAACCGGGGAGCTGTTTTTT	CAWSRYGQGGTGELFF
-	TRBD1	TRBV18	TRBJ1-2	TGTGCCAGCTCACCACTCGGACAGGCGAATGGCTACACCTTC	CASSPLGQANGYTF
-	TRBD1	TRBV4-1	TRBJ2-7	TGCGCCAGCAGCCAAGATCCAGGACAGGGGTTTGACGAGCAGTACTTC	CASSQDPGQGFDEQYF
many	TRBD2	TRBV28	TRBJ2-3	TGTGCCAGCAGGCGCCGGACTAGCGGGATATCAGATACGCAGTATTTT	CASRRRTSGISDTQYF
few	-	TRBV18	TRBJ1-3	TGTGCCAGCTCACTGGACAGTGGAAACACCATATATTTT	CASSLDSGNTIYF
-	-	TRBV11-1	TRBJ2-2	TGTGCCAGCAGCCCCAGTTCCGGGGAGCTGTTTTTT	CASSPSSGELFF
few	-	TRBV7-8	TRBJ1-2	TGTGCCAGCAGCTTAGGCGGGGGCGGCTATGGCTACACCTTC	CASSLGGGGYGYTF
-	TRBD2	TRBV6-5	TRBJ2-1	TGTGCCAGCAGATTACTAGCGGGAGGGTACAATGAGCAGTTCTTC	CASRLLAGGYNEQFF
-	-	TRBV5-1	TRBJ1-2	TGCGCCAGCAGCTCCCCCGGCAGGCCAGGAGGTGGCTACACCTTC	CASSSPGRPGGGYTF
few	-	TRBV4-3	TRBJ1-5	TGCGCCAGCAGCCAAGATATTCGGGGGGCCCAGCCCCAGCATTTT	CASSQDIRGAQPQHF
-	-	TRBV6-6	TRBJ2-7	TGTGCCAGCAGTTACTCGAGGCCAGGGGCCTCTTACGAGCAGTACTTC	CASSYSRPGASYEQYF
-	TRBD2	TRBV7-2	TRBJ2-3	TGTGCCAGCAGCCCGCAAGCGGGAGAGTCAGATACGCAGTATTTT	CASSPQAGESDTQYF
once	-	TRBV4-2	TRBJ2-3	TGTGCCAGCAGCCAAGAACCGGGAGAAGGCACAGATACGCAGTATTTT	CASSQEPGEGTDTQYF
-	-	TRBV3-1/TRBV3-2	TRBJ2-1	TGTGCCAGCAGCCTTGCGCCTCTATACAATGAGCAGTTCTTC	CASSLAPLYNEQFF
once	-	TRBV11-1	TRBJ1-4	TGTGCCAGCAGCCACCGACAGGAAGAAGAAAAACTGTTTTTT	CASSHRQEEEKLFF
-	TRBD1	TRBV5-4	TRBJ1-5	TGTGCCAGCAGCTTGAACGGACAGGGAAGGTTAAGCAATCAGCCCCAGCATTTT	CASSLNGQGRLSNQPQHF
-	TRBD1	TRBV3-1/TRBV3-2	TRBJ1-4	TGTGCCAGCAGCCAAGAGGGCGGGACAGGTGATGAAAAACTGTTTTTT	CASSQEGGTGDEKLFF
-	-	TRBV30	TRBJ2-1	TGTGCCTGGAGTGTAGGACACTACAATGAGCAGTTCTTC	CAWSVGHYNEQFF
-	TRBD1	TRBV27	TRBJ1-1	TGTGCCAGCAGTTTGACCCCAGGGGGACAGAACACTGAAGCTTTCTTT	CASSLTPGGQNTEAFF
few	-	TRBV6-5	TRBJ2-7	TGTGCCAGCAGTTACAGGCTTCCCGGGGAGAGATACGAGCAGTACTTC	CASSYRLPGERYEQYF
-	-	TRBV5-1	TRBJ2-1	TGCGCCAGCAGCCCCGGGACTGGTTTATACAATGAGCAGTTCTTC	CASSPGTGLYNEQFF
-	TRBD2	TRBV20-1	TRBJ2-5	TGCAGTGCTAGTTCACCGGGACTAGCGGGAGAAGGGACCCAGTACTTC	CSASSPGLAGEGTQYF
-	TRBD1	TRBV11-3	TRBJ2-5	TGTGCCAGCAGCTTAGGGGGACAGGTCCAAGAGACCCAGTACTTC	CASSLGGQVQETQYF
-	-	TRBV28	TRBJ2-7	TGTGCCAGCAGGCCCGATTTTGGGGGGAGCTCCTACGAGCAGTACTTC	CASRPDFGGSSYEQYF
-	TRBD1	TRBV2	TRBJ1-5	TGTGCCAGCCGAGGGACAGGGGATCAGCCCCAGCATTTT	CASRGTGDQPQHF
-	TRBD1	TRBV19	TRBJ1-3	TGTGCCAGCTGGACAGGGATGGGTGGAAACACCATATATTTT	CASWTGMGGNTIYF
-	TRBD1	TRBV27	TRBJ1-5	TGTGCCAGCAGTTCCCACAGGGGTCAGCCCCAGCATTTT	CASSSHRGQPQHF
-	TRBD1	TRBV19	TRBJ2-2	TGTGCCAGTAGTCGGACAGGGCGCACCGGGGAGCTGTTTTTT	CASSRTGRTGELFF
-	-	TRBV28	TRBJ1-6	TGTGCCAGCAGTTTATCCCGGAGCTCCTATAATTCACCCCTCCACTTT	CASSLSRSSYNSPLHF
-	-	TRBV14	TRBJ2-1	TGTGCCAGCAGCCAAGCATTGGGCCGCCGGGGGACAGATGAGCAGTTCTTC	CASSQALGRRGTDEQFF
-	TRBD2	TRBV9	TRBJ2-5	TGTGCCAGCAGCGTAGGGGCGGGAGGCCATTCCACCTTGACGACCCAGTACTTC	CASSVGAGGHSTLTTQYF
-	-	TRBV7-3	TRBJ2-1	TGTGCCAGCAGCCCGATGGGCTCCACGGATGAGCAGTTCTTC	CASSPMGSTDEQFF
-	TRBD1	TRBV27	TRBJ2-1	TGTGCCAGCAGTCCAGGGGGCGCAGATAATGAGCAGTTCTTC	CASSPGGADNEQFF
few	TRBD1	TRBV19	TRBJ2-2	TGTGCCAGTAGTCCCCGGCAGGGGGAGTCCGGGGAGCTGTTTTTT	CASSPRQGESGELFF
-	TRBD2	TRBV19	TRBJ2-3	TGTGCCAGTAGTACCTCCGGGACTAGTGGGGATACGCAGTATTTT	CASSTSGTSGDTQYF
-	TRBD2	TRBV6-5	TRBJ2-1	TGTGCCAGCAGCCAAGGACTAGCGGGTAGCCATGAGCAGTTCTTC	CASSQGLAGSHEQFF
-	TRBD1	TRBV19	TRBJ1-6	TGTGCCACGAACAGGGGGACAGGGGAGTCCTTTAATTCACCCCTCCACTTT	CATNRGTGESFNSPLHF
-	-	TRBV28	TRBJ2-7	TGTGCCAGCAGTTCGGTCCGCCACGAGCAGTACTTC	CASSSVRHEQYF
-	-	TRBV2	TRBJ1-2	TGTGCCAGCAGTGAAGCGGGCCGGGATAGGGGCTACACCTTC	CASSEAGRDRGYTF
-	-	TRBV30	TRBJ1-5	TGTGCCTGGAGTGGGACAACGATAAATCAGCCCCAGCATTTT	CAWSGTTINQPQHF
once	-	TRBV28	TRBJ1-1	TGTGCCAGCTCCCAACCAGGGGAGGGAGCGAACACTGAAGCTTTCTTT	CASSQPGEGANTEAFF
-	-	TRBV19	TRBJ2-7	TGTGCCAGCATAGACAGGTCGCTGTTGACCGAGCAGTACTTC	CASIDRSLLTEQYF